Listed below are T cell receptor beta chains from one sample, sequenced in a study of T cells in Graves' hyperthyroidism and ophthalmopathy. TCRdb ran MiXCR on the multiplex PCR reads and lists one entry per CDR3 protein. The sample shows roughly 420,000 distinct CDR3 sequences, approximately 15% of them seen only once. The specimen sequenced was blood. These receptors came from a woman aged 18-29 years with Graves' hyperthyroidism. Each CDR3 is given with its conserved first and last residue. A D gene is named only where the DNA matches it firmly. Rows give clone size only sometimes, using once, few, many, or a class for an expanded clone.

size	D	J	V	CDR3	DNA
.	.	TRBJ2-5	TRBV20-1	CSARLTGRETQYF	TGCAGTGCTAGGCTAACAGGGAGAGAGACCCAGTACTTC
many	.	TRBJ2-1	TRBV27	CASSPIADSSYNEQFF	TGTGCCAGCAGTCCCATAGCGGATAGCTCCTACAATGAGCAGTTCTTC
many	.	TRBJ2-7	TRBV28	CASSFRDLLRGQYF	TGTGCCAGCAGTTTTAGGGACCTTTTACGCGGGCAGTACTTC
few	.	TRBJ1-4	TRBV11-2	CASSLSPGTNEKLFF	TGTGCCAGCAGCTTGAGTCCAGGGACTAATGAAAAACTGTTTTTT
many	TRBD2	TRBJ2-1	TRBV13	CASSWEGARGLAGGYNEQFF	TGTGCCAGCAGCTGGGAGGGGGCGCGAGGACTAGCGGGAGGGTACAATGAGCAGTTCTTC
many	TRBD2	TRBJ2-3	TRBV6-6	CASSYVGLAGGTDTQYF	TGTGCCAGCAGTTACGTTGGGCTAGCGGGAGGTACAGATACGCAGTATTTT
few	.	TRBJ1-1	TRBV3-1	CASSHAFEAFF	TGTGCCAGCAGCCATGCGTTTGAAGCTTTCTTT
many	TRBD2	TRBJ2-7	TRBV27	CASRSTSGTLEQYF	TGTGCCAGCAGATCGACTAGCGGGACACTCGAGCAGTACTTC
.	.	TRBJ2-5	TRBV4-1	CASSHRGAVLETQYF	TGCGCCAGCAGCCACCGAGGGGCAGTATTAGAGACCCAGTACTTC
many	.	TRBJ1-5	TRBV6-1	CASSEGVSTSNQPQHF	TGTGCCAGCAGTGAAGGTGTATCTACTAGCAATCAGCCCCAGCATTTT
.	.	TRBJ2-7	TRBV6-6	CASSYRQDSSYEQYF	TGTGCCAGCAGTTACCGACAGGATAGCTCCTACGAGCAGTACTTC
many	.	TRBJ1-2	TRBV18	CASSPPVTGYGYTF	TGTGCCAGCTCACCACCCGTGACAGGCTATGGCTACACCTTC
.	TRBD2	TRBJ2-7	TRBV9	CTSSRTSGSYEQYF	TGTACCAGCAGCCGGACTAGCGGGTCCTACGAGCAGTACTTC
few	.	TRBJ2-5	TRBV9	CASSADRATQETQYF	TGTGCCAGCAGCGCGGACAGAGCGACACAAGAGACCCAGTACTTC
many	.	TRBJ2-3	TRBV20-1	CSAAEGGSTDTQYF	TGCAGTGCTGCTGAGGGGGGCAGCACAGATACGCAGTATTTT
once	.	TRBJ1-4	TRBV10-2	CASSESNEKLFF	TGCGCCAGCAGTGAGTCTAATGAAAAACTGTTTTTT
few	TRBD1	TRBJ1-5	TRBV19	CASSAGQGGGNQPQHF	TGTGCCAGTAGTGCCGGACAGGGGGGGGGCAATCAGCCCCAGCATTTT
many	TRBD2	TRBJ2-3	TRBV27	CASRDRLAGKADTQYF	TGTGCCAGCAGAGATCGACTAGCCGGGAAGGCAGATACGCAGTATTTT
few	.	TRBJ2-2	TRBV19	CASNLGGLGTGELFF	TGTGCCAGTAATTTAGGAGGGCTCGGCACCGGGGAGCTGTTTTTT
many	.	TRBJ2-4	TRBV24-1	CATGGGSGIQYF	TGTGCCACCGGGGGCGGGAGTGGCATTCAGTACTTC
few	TRBD2	TRBJ2-1	TRBV18	CASSPTSGRHNEQFF	TGTGCCAGCTCCCCTACTAGCGGGAGGCACAATGAGCAGTTCTTC
many	TRBD2	TRBJ2-1	TRBV30	CAWSGASGLSSYNEQFF	TGTGCCTGGTCTGGGGCTAGCGGGTTGAGCTCCTACAATGAGCAGTTCTTC
.	.	TRBJ2-1	TRBV25-1	CASSESRGGEQFF	TGTGCCAGCAGTGAGAGCAGGGGGGGTGAGCAGTTCTTC
many	TRBD1	TRBJ1-2	TRBV27	CASSSSRGQTGYGYTF	TGTGCCAGCAGTTCCTCGAGGGGACAGACAGGGTATGGCTACACCTTC
many	TRBD2	TRBJ2-1	TRBV30	CAWSERGLARDNEQFF	TGTGCCTGGAGTGAGAGGGGACTAGCGAGAGACAATGAGCAGTTCTTC
few	TRBD2	TRBJ2-5	TRBV6-2/TRBV6-3	CASRRGLAGRETQYF	TGTGCCAGCAGGCGGGGACTAGCGGGTCGGGAGACCCAGTACTTC
many	TRBD2	TRBJ2-1	TRBV28	CASSTNPGLGSEQFF	TGTGCCAGCAGCACCAACCCGGGACTAGGATCGGAGCAGTTCTTC
.	.	TRBJ1-1	TRBV4-1	CASSLAAGMPIWGAFF	TGCGCCAGCAGCCTGGCGGCCGGGATGCCCATCTGGGGAGCTTTCTTT
few	TRBD2	TRBJ2-2	TRBV19	CASSLGVASGRGNTGELFF	TGTGCCAGTAGTCTGGGAGTGGCTAGCGGGAGAGGGAACACCGGGGAGCTGTTTTTT
.	.	TRBJ1-6	TRBV20-1	CSARGGQGGSPLHF	TGCAGTGCTAGAGGGGGGCAGGGAGGCTCACCCCTCCACTTT
many	TRBD2	TRBJ2-1	TRBV6-2/TRBV6-3	CASGGLAPGVEQFF	TGTGCCAGCGGGGGACTAGCGCCCGGAGTTGAGCAGTTCTTC
many	.	TRBJ1-6	TRBV11-2	CASSLSQDYNSPLHF	TGTGCCAGCAGCTTATCACAGGACTATAATTCACCCCTCCACTTT
many	.	TRBJ2-7	TRBV7-9	CASSPGGDEQYF	TGTGCCAGCAGCCCAGGAGGGGACGAGCAGTACTTC
.	.	TRBJ2-5	TRBV5-4	CASSLFRGTSQETQYF	TGTGCCAGCAGCTTGTTTCGGGGTACTTCTCAAGAGACCCAGTACTTC
.	.	TRBJ1-2	TRBV7-6	CASSPFGVYGYTF	TGTGCCAGCAGCCCCTTCGGGGTCTATGGCTACACCTTC
.	.	TRBJ2-1	TRBV14	CASSQYLGVRDNEQFF	TGTGCCAGCAGCCAGTATTTGGGAGTACGAGACAATGAGCAGTTCTTC